This is a list of T cell receptor beta chains from one sample in a study of OX40 agonist ivuxolimab in advanced cancers. Using immunoSEQ multiplex PCR, the repertoire was profiled, and TCRdb retains in-frame clones only, with some absent. Of roughly 57,000 clones in the sample, around 90% were seen once. This sample comprised CD4+ or CD8+ T cells sorted from blood, obtained in a trial of the OX40 agonist ivuxolimab. Receptor source: an adult with an advanced solid tumor such as melanoma, head and neck, liver or kidney cancer. CDR3s include the opening cysteine and the closing phenylalanine or tryptophan. D genes are given only for firm matches. A clone size is listed for some rows: how often the clone was seen (once, few, many), or a class if it is expanded.

clone size	V gene	D gene	J gene	CDR3 protein	CDR3 DNA
NA	TRBV7-3	TRBD2	TRBJ2-1	CASSLARSGSRREQFF	TGTGCCAGCAGCTTAGCGAGGAGCGGGAGTCGCCGTGAGCAGTTCTTC
NA	TRBV5-1	TRBD1	TRBJ2-7	CASSLGPGGSYEQYF	TGCGCCAGCAGCTTGGGTCCAGGGGGTTCCTACGAGCAGTACTTC
once	TRBV4-1	NA	TRBJ2-7	CASSPTPRVEQYF	TGCGCCAGCAGCCCTACCCCTCGAGTGGAGCAGTACTTC
NA	TRBV30	TRBD1	TRBJ1-2	CAHNDRVGGYTF	TGTGCACACAACGACAGGGTGGGTGGCTACACCTTC
NA	TRBV19	TRBD2	TRBJ2-5	CASSRPGTSGPGNQYF	TGTGCCAGTAGTAGACCCGGGACTAGCGGCCCCGGGAACCAGTACTTC
once	TRBV6-1	NA	TRBJ2-3	CASSGSGYLGFTDTQYF	TGTGCCAGCAGTGGTAGCGGCTACTTGGGATTCACAGATACGCAGTATTTT
NA	TRBV5-3	TRBD2	TRBJ2-7	CARSSRTSGLPYEQYF	TGTGCCAGAAGCTCAAGGACTAGCGGGCTTCCCTACGAGCAGTACTTC
NA	TRBV11-2	TRBD2	TRBJ2-1	CASRGSGRAYNEQFF	TGTGCCAGCAGAGGGAGCGGGAGGGCGTACAATGAGCAGTTCTTC
NA	TRBV18	NA	TRBJ1-2	CASSPTGTANYGYTF	TGTGCCAGCTCACCAACAGGAACGGCTAACTATGGCTACACCTTC
few	TRBV2	NA	TRBJ1-5	CASSEETVSNQPQHF	TGTGCCAGCAGTGAAGAGACGGTGAGCAATCAGCCCCAGCATTTT
NA	TRBV5-5	TRBD1	TRBJ2-5	CASSLQGARETQYF	TGTGCCAGCAGCTTACAGGGGGCGCGTGAGACCCAGTACTTC
NA	TRBV12-2	NA	TRBJ2-5	CASRLVARQKETQYF	TGTGCAAGTCGCTTAGTTGCTAGGCAAAAAGAGACCCAGTACTTC
NA	TRBV25-1	NA	TRBJ1-1	CASKGPLQVKAFF	TGTGCCAGCAAGGGGCCCCTCCAGGTGAAGGCTTTCTTT
NA	TRBV28	TRBD2	TRBJ2-7	CASRLTSGRLYEQYF	TGTGCCAGCAGGTTAACTAGCGGGAGGCTCTACGAGCAGTACTTC
NA	TRBV10-2	TRBD1	TRBJ1-1	CASSEEHGTGGRGKAFF	TGCGCCAGCAGTGAGGAACATGGGACAGGGGGTCGGGGGAAAGCTTTCTTT
NA	TRBV30	NA	TRBJ2-3	CAWSPVSLGTDTQYF	TGTGCCTGGAGTCCCGTAAGTCTGGGCACAGATACGCAGTATTTT
NA	TRBV5-4	TRBD2	TRBJ2-7	CASSLGSSGSYEQYF	TGTGCCAGCAGCTTGGGGTCTAGCGGGAGCTACGAGCAGTACTTC
NA	TRBV5-1	NA	TRBJ2-2	CASSSGIVTGELFF	TGCGCCAGCAGCTCCGGGATAGTCACCGGGGAGCTGTTTTTT
NA	TRBV5-1	TRBD1	TRBJ2-7	CASSSSGTGYNEQYF	TGCGCCAGCAGCTCGTCCGGGACAGGGTACAACGAGCAGTACTTC
once	TRBV5-1	NA	TRBJ2-1	CASSFRGSGYNEQFF	TGCGCCAGCAGCTTTCGGGGGAGTGGGTACAATGAGCAGTTCTTC
once	TRBV5-1	NA	TRBJ1-5	CASSLWGGGNQPQHF	TGCGCCAGCAGCTTGTGGGGCGGCGGAAATCAGCCCCAGCATTTT
NA	TRBV6-1	NA	TRBJ1-5	CASKGSPSGNQPQHF	TGTGCCAGCAAGGGGTCCCCGAGCGGCAATCAGCCCCAGCATTTT
NA	TRBV27	TRBD1	TRBJ1-1	CASSSGTGMAHTEAFF	TGTGCCAGCAGCTCCGGGACAGGGATGGCACACACTGAAGCTTTCTTT
NA	TRBV10-3	NA	TRBJ1-6	CAISQSAYNSPLHF	TGTGCCATCTCCCAGAGCGCCTATAATTCACCCCTCCACTTT
NA	TRBV7-3	NA	TRBJ2-1	CASSLIVEDEQFF	TGTGCCAGCAGCTTAATTGTTGAGGACGAGCAGTTCTTC
NA	TRBV28	TRBD1	TRBJ2-7	CASRTGLGQGRYEQYF	TGTGCCAGCAGAACAGGTTTGGGACAGGGTAGGTACGAGCAGTACTTC
NA	TRBV28	TRBD2	TRBJ2-7	CASTSPSGRFSEQYF	TGTGCCAGCACTTCACCTAGCGGGAGGTTCAGCGAGCAGTACTTC
NA	TRBV6-5	TRBD2	TRBJ2-1	CASSPSGRTNNEQFF	TGTGCCAGCAGTCCGAGCGGGAGGACAAACAATGAGCAGTTCTTC
NA	TRBV5-1	TRBD1	TRBJ1-2	CASSLDPGQYGYTF	TGCGCCAGCAGCCTGGATCCGGGACAGTATGGCTACACCTTC
NA	TRBV6-5	NA	TRBJ1-1	CASMRWRDTEAFF	TGTGCCAGCATGCGGTGGCGGGACACTGAAGCTTTCTTT
NA	TRBV4-2	NA	TRBJ2-1	CASSQDGRGPYNEQFF	TGTGCCAGCAGCCAAGATGGGAGGGGGCCCTACAATGAGCAGTTCTTC
NA	TRBV10-3	NA	TRBJ2-7	CAISEGFETRGFEQYF	TGTGCCATCAGTGAGGGTTTCGAGACTAGGGGCTTCGAGCAGTACTTC
few	TRBV28	TRBD1	TRBJ1-4	CASSLYRTGNEKLFF	TGTGCCAGCAGTTTATATCGGACAGGGAATGAAAAACTGTTTTTT
once	TRBV6-6	NA	TRBJ2-6	CASSDSHSGANVLTF	TGTGCCAGCAGTGACTCACACTCTGGGGCCAACGTCCTGACTTTC
NA	TRBV28	TRBD1	TRBJ2-3	CASNPPRQGKASTDTQYF	TGTGCCAGCAACCCGCCGCGACAGGGAAAGGCTAGCACAGATACGCAGTATTTT
once	TRBV30	TRBD2	TRBJ2-7	CAWSGGREGLREQYF	TGTGCCTGGAGTGGAGGGAGGGAGGGGCTTCGGGAGCAGTACTTC
NA	TRBV18	NA	TRBJ1-1	CASSPQRPGGTEAFF	TGTGCCAGCTCACCCCAAAGACCCGGCGGCACTGAAGCTTTCTTT
NA	TRBV7-9	NA	TRBJ2-1	CASRQQGGEQFF	TGTGCCAGCCGCCAGCAGGGTGGTGAGCAGTTCTTC
NA	TRBV19	NA	TRBJ2-3	CASKGAAASTDTQYF	TGTGCCAGTAAAGGGGCAGCAGCAAGCACAGATACGCAGTATTTT
NA	TRBV5-4	NA	TRBJ2-7	CASSSKMGHYEQYF	TGTGCCAGCAGCTCCAAAATGGGTCACTACGAGCAGTACTTC
NA	TRBV9	NA	TRBJ2-4	CASSSGLAKNIQYF	TGTGCCAGCAGCTCCGGACTAGCCAAAAACATTCAGTACTTC
NA	TRBV6-5	TRBD1	TRBJ2-1	CASSSPDRGYNEQFF	TGTGCCAGCAGCTCCCCCGACAGGGGCTACAATGAGCAGTTCTTC
NA	TRBV25-1	NA	TRBJ2-1	CASSAGGLTYNEQFF	TGTGCCAGCAGTGCGGGTGGTCTTACGTACAATGAGCAGTTCTTC
NA	TRBV19	TRBD1	TRBJ2-1	CASNPPYRGHEQFF	TGTGCCAGTAACCCCCCTTACAGGGGCCATGAGCAGTTCTTC
NA	TRBV23-1	TRBD1	TRBJ2-6	CASSQSRDRVKVGANVLTF	TGCGCCAGCAGTCAATCGCGGGACAGGGTGAAGGTTGGGGCCAACGTCCTGACTTTC
NA	TRBV28	TRBD1	TRBJ1-2	CASNRVFQGGEGYTF	TGTGCCAGCAACAGGGTCTTCCAGGGGGGCGAGGGCTACACCTTC
NA	TRBV7-7	NA	TRBJ2-6	CASSAIGVSGANVLTF	TGTGCTAGCAGCGCCATCGGTGTCTCTGGGGCCAACGTCCTGACTTTC
NA	TRBV9	NA	TRBJ2-1	CASSVAGVRNEQFF	TGTGCCAGCAGCGTAGCAGGAGTTCGGAATGAGCAGTTCTTC
few	TRBV10-2	TRBD2	TRBJ2-3	CASSSTPGLAGGYTQYF	TGCGCCAGCAGTTCCACTCCGGGACTAGCGGGGGGTTATACGCAGTATTTT
NA	TRBV19	TRBD1	TRBJ1-4	CASNDRGTNEKLFF	TGTGCCAGTAACGACAGGGGAACTAATGAAAAACTGTTTTTT
NA	TRBV20-1	NA	TRBJ2-7	CSAGTPYEQYF	TGCAGTGCGGGCACCCCCTACGAGCAGTACTTC
NA	TRBV9	NA	TRBJ1-5	CASSVEGFGNQPQHF	TGTGCCAGCAGCGTAGAGGGGTTTGGCAATCAGCCCCAGCATTTT
NA	TRBV6-5	TRBD1	TRBJ2-7	CASSYSGTGGYEQYF	TGTGCCAGCAGTTACTCCGGGACAGGGGGCTACGAGCAGTACTTC
NA	TRBV7-2	NA	TRBJ2-4	CASSLLPRMENIQYF	TGTGCCAGCAGCTTATTACCGCGGATGGAAAACATTCAGTACTTC
NA	TRBV29-1	NA	TRBJ1-1	CSVEVNRREAFF	TGCAGCGTTGAAGTTAACAGGCGGGAAGCTTTCTTT
NA	TRBV6-6	NA	TRBJ2-7	CASSLPTGPPFF	TGTGCCAGCAGTCTACCGACAGGTCCCCCCTTCTTC
NA	TRBV11-2	TRBD2	TRBJ2-3	CASSLSGLAGVTDTQYF	TGTGCCAGCAGCTTATCCGGACTAGCGGGCGTAACAGATACGCAGTATTTT
NA	TRBV29-1	NA	TRBJ2-3	CSGTWDSTDTQYF	TGCAGCGGAACCTGGGACAGCACAGATACGCAGTATTTT
few	TRBV6-6	TRBD2	TRBJ2-7	CASSPASGRTYEQYF	TGTGCCAGCAGCCCGGCTAGCGGGAGGACCTACGAGCAGTACTTC
NA	TRBV5-1	NA	TRBJ1-1	CASSVGFDTEAFF	TGCGCCAGCAGCGTGGGTTTCGACACTGAAGCTTTCTTT